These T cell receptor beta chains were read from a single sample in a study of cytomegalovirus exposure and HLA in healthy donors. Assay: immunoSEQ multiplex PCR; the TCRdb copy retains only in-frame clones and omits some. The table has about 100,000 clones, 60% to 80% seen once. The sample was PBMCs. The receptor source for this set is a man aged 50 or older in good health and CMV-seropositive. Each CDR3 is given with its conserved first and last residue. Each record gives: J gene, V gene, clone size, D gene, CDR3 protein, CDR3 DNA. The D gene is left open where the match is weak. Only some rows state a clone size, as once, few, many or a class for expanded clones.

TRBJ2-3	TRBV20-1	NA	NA	CSLVSDTQYF	TGCAGCCTAGTCTCAGATACGCAGTATTTT
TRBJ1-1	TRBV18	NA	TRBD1	CASSPAGQGGTEAFF	TGTGCCAGCTCACCAGCTGGACAGGGGGGGACTGAAGCTTTCTTT
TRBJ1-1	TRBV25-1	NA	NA	CASSEGHKKGAFF	TGTGCCAGCAGTGAAGGACACAAGAAGGGAGCTTTCTTT
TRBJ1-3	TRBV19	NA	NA	CASSRPGSGNTIYF	TGTGCCAGTAGTAGACCGGGCTCTGGAAACACCATATATTTT
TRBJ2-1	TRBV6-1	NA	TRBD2	CASSGGRGGLSQEQFF	TGTGCCAGCAGTGGGGGACGGGGGGGCCTGAGTCAAGAGCAGTTCTTC
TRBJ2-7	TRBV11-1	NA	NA	CASSSLRGQLYEQYF	TGTGCCAGCAGCTCGCTTCGGGGACAACTCTACGAGCAGTACTTC
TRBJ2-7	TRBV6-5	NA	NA	CATQGISYEQYF	TGCGCTACCCAGGGGATATCCTACGAGCAGTACTTC
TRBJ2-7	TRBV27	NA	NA	CASSFAAGHSYEQYF	TGTGCCAGCAGTTTTGCGGCAGGGCACTCCTACGAGCAGTACTTC
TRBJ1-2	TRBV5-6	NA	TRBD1	CASSPDRVAFGYPF	TGTGCCAGCAGCCCGGACAGGGTAGCATTTGGCTACCCCTTC
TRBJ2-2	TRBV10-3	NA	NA	CAIDRNGELFF	TGTGCCATTGATAGAAACGGGGAGCTGTTTTTT
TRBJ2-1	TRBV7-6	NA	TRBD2	CASSRSGGAYNEQFF	TGTGCCAGCAGCCGAAGCGGGGGGGCCTACAATGAGCAGTTCTTC
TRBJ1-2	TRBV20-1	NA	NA	CSAKGVYGYTF	TGCAGTGCTAAGGGGGTCTATGGCTACACCTTC
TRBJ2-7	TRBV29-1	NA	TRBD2	CSVRSGGNYEQYF	TGCAGCGTCCGTAGCGGGGGAAATTACGAGCAGTACTTC
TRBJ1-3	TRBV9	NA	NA	CASSPSGLSSGNTIYF	TGTGCCAGCAGCCCGAGCGGTCTGAGCTCTGGAAACACCATATATTTT
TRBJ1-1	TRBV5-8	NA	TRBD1	CASRRQGQALTEAFF	TGTGCCAGCAGACGACAAGGACAGGCGCTCACTGAAGCTTTCTTT
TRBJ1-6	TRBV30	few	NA	CAWQKQGSYYNSPLNF	TGTGCCTGGCAGAAACAGGGTTCTTACTATAATTCACCCCTCAACTTT
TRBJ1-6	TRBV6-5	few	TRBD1	CASSYRDRATSPLHF	TGTGCCAGCAGTTACCGGGACAGGGCTACCTCACCCCTCCACTTT
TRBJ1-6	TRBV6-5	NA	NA	CASSLRGSPLNF	TGTGCCAGCAGTCTAAGGGGTTCACCCCTCAACTTT
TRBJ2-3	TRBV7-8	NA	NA	CASSLEGMAVADTQYF	TGTGCCAGCAGCTTGGAGGGTATGGCAGTGGCAGATACGCAGTATTTT
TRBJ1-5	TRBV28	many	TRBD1	CASRRGQARMNQPQHF	TGTGCCAGCAGGAGGGGACAGGCACGGATGAATCAGCCCCAGCATTTT
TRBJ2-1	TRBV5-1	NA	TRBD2	CASSSGTSGGRSSYNEQFF	TGCGCCAGCAGCTCAGGGACTAGCGGAGGACGGAGCTCCTACAATGAGCAGTTCTTC
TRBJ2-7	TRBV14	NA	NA	CASSQEVTAAEQYF	TGTGCCAGCAGCCAAGAAGTCACGGCGGCCGAGCAGTACTTC
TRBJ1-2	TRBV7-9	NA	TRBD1	CASSLTTGGGYTF	TGTGCCAGCAGCTTAACCACAGGGGGTGGCTACACCTTC
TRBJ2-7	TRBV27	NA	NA	CASSLSGRGEQYF	TGTGCCAGCAGTTTATCGGGTAGGGGCGAGCAGTACTTC
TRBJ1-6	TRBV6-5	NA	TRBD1	CASSYSTDRDSPLHF	TGTGCCAGCAGTTACTCGACTGACAGGGATTCACCCCTCCACTTT
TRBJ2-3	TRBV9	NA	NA	CASSVVGTSTDTQYF	TGTGCCAGCAGCGTAGTTGGGACTAGCACAGATACGCAGTATTTT
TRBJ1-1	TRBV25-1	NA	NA	CASSRSGDTEAFF	TGTGCCAGCAGCCGCTCCGGGGACACTGAAGCTTTCTTT
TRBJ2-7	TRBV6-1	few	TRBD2	CASSGGSGGVYEQYF	TGTGCCAGCAGTGGGGGTAGCGGGGGGGTTTACGAGCAGTACTTC
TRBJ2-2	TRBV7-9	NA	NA	CASSLVTAANTGELFF	TGTGCCAGCAGCTTGGTTACAGCCGCGAACACCGGGGAGCTGTTTTTT
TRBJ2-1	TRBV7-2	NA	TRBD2	CASSVPGLAGGEQFF	TGTGCCAGCAGCGTCCCGGGACTAGCGGGGGGTGAGCAGTTCTTC
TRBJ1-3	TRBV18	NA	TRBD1	CASSPPGQGALLSGNTIYF	TGTGCCAGCTCACCTCCGGGACAGGGGGCCCTCCTCTCTGGAAACACCATATATTTT
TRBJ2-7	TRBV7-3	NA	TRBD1	CASSLIPGTGVEQYF	TGTGCCAGCAGCTTAATACCCGGGACAGGTGTCGAGCAGTACTTC
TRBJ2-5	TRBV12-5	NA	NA	CASGLGGARYQETQYF	TGTGCTAGTGGTTTGGGGGGCGCCAGATACCAAGAGACCCAGTACTTC
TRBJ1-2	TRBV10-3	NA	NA	CAISEWPENGYTF	TGTGCCATCAGTGAGTGGCCGGAGAATGGCTACACCTTC
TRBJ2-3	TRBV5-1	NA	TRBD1	CASSQGASTDTQYF	TGCGCCAGCAGCCAGGGGGCTAGCACAGATACGCAGTATTTT
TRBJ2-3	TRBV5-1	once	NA	CASSRTLGRKSQYF	TGCGCCAGCAGCCGAACACTAGGTCGTAAATCGCAGTATTTT
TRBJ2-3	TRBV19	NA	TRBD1	CASRTTRTGDTQYF	TGTGCCAGTAGGACGACTAGGACAGGGGATACGCAGTATTTT
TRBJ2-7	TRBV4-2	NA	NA	CASSSLPYEQYF	TGTGCCAGCAGCAGCCTACCCTACGAGCAGTACTTC
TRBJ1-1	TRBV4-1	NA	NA	CASSQVPGNTEAFF	TGCGCCAGCAGCCAAGTACCAGGGAACACTGAAGCTTTCTTT
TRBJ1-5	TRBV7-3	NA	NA	CASSFGENQPQHF	TGTGCCAGCAGCTTTGGAGAAAATCAGCCCCAGCATTTT
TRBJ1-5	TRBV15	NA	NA	CATSRVPRDNQPQHF	TGTGCCACCAGCAGAGTTCCCAGGGACAATCAGCCCCAGCATTTT